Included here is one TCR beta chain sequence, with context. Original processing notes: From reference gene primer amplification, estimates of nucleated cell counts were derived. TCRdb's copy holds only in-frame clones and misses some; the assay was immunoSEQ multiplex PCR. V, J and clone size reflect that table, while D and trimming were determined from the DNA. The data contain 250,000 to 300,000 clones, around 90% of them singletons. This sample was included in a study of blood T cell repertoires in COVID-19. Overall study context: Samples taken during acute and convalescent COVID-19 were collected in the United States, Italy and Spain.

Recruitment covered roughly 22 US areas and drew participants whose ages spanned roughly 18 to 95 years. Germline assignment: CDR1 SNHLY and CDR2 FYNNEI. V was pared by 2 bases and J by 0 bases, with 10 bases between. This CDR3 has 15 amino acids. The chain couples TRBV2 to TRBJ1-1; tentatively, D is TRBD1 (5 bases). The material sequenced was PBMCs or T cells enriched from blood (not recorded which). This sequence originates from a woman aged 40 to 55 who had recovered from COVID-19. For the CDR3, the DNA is TGTGCCAGCAGTGAATATAGGGGATTGAACACTGAAGCTTTCTTT. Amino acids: CASSEYRGLNTEAFF.